These 21 T cell receptor beta chains share one sample of origin, sequenced in a study of T-cell reconstitution after alpha-beta-depleted transplantation in children. As it was prepared, the TCRbeta library received unique molecular identifiers. TCRdb analysed the PCR reads with MiXCR anew, one entry per CDR3 protein. The profile shows 25,000 to 30,000 distinct CDR3 sequences, under 8% of them singletons. Specimen: PBMCs, mostly from graft donor cells, collected 180 days after TCRalphabeta/CD19-depleted stem cell transplant. These TCRs come from a male patient between 10 and 17 years old who had a stem cell transplant for acute myeloid leukemia, so the T cells may come from the graft donor.

This clonotype has at least ten counts. The CDR3 spells CAVWTSGRAREQFF. The DNA for the CDR3 is TGTGCCGTCTGGACTAGCGGGAGGGCTCGTGAGCAGTTCTTC. The chain uses TRBV5-8 and TRBJ2-1, with 15 bases that match TRBD2. V lost 10 bases and J lost 9; bases outside the gene matches: 8. The CDR3 is 14 amino acids. Germline V gene lookup returns CDR1 SGHTS and CDR2 YDEGEE.

The chain employs TRBV5-4 and TRBJ2-7, with 10 bases matching TRBD2. V lost 3 bases, J lost 4 bases, and 7 bases stayed unmatched. The CDR3 covers 15 residues. CDR1 is SGHNT and CDR2 is YYREEE in the germline V gene (reference sequence). The CDR3 DNA is TGTGCCAGCAGCTCCCTACTTAGCGGGGGGTACGAGCAGTACTTC. Residues: CASSSLLSGGYEQYF.

This clonotype was seen ten or more times. The chain links TRBV2 to TRBJ2-2; no clear D gene. The germline gives CDR1 SNHLY, CDR2 FYNNEI. The CDR3 spans 12 residues. Deletions cut 3 bases from V and 12 bases from J, with 11 bases between. CDR3 in DNA: TGTGCCAGCAGTGAGCAGGCTCGGCAGCTGTTTTTT. This codes for CASSEQARQLFF.

This clonotype was found many times. This sequence joins TRBV5-1 and TRBJ2-1; TRBD2 agrees at 10 bases. The CDR3 contains 15 residues. Germline values: CDR1 SGHRS, CDR2 YFSETQ. J was trimmed by 3 bases and V by 4 bases; bases with no gene match: 4. The CDR3 DNA reads as TGCGCCAGCAGCCCTGGACTAGCGGTCTACAATGAGCAGTTCTTC. Translating gives CASSPGLAVYNEQFF.

The rearrangement links TRBV11-1 to TRBJ1-4; weak D call: TRBD1 (5 bases). Germline V gene data show CDR1 as SGHAT and CDR2 as FQDESV (reference sequence). The CDR3 extends over 18 amino acids. V lost 3 bases and J lost 7, with 24 bases in between. This CDR3 reads CASSLGRQQSGVSEKLFF. The CDR3 nucleotides read TGTGCCAGCAGCTTGGGACGCCAACAGTCGGGGGTCAGTGAAAAACTGTTTTTT.

This clonotype came up a few times. This rearrangement joins TRBV12-3 or TRBV12-4 to TRBJ2-7; 8 positions match TRBD2. The V and J ends lost 8 bases and 2 bases, in that order; junction bases with no gene match: 8. This CDR3 contains 14 residues. CDR3 sequence: CASGRQRGPYEQYF. The CDR3 region has the DNA TGTGCCAGCGGCCGGCAGCGGGGGCCCTACGAGCAGTACTTC.

The table lists this clonotype with many counts. The V gene is TRBV5-1, the J gene TRBJ1-5, with D tentatively TRBD1 (5 bases). Germline V gene sequence: CDR1 SGHRS, CDR2 YFSETQ. V was clipped by 5 bases and J by 6 bases, with 15 bases between them. This CDR3 is built from 14 residues. CDR3 DNA: TGCGCCAGCAGTTCCGGGGGGTTCGGTCAGCCCCAGCATTTT. Translated, it gives CASSSGGFGQPQHF.

At least ten counts were recorded for this clonotype. The J gene is TRBJ1-2, the V gene TRBV7-8, with 7 bases that match TRBD1. Per the germline V gene, CDR1 is SGHVS and CDR2 is FQNEAQ. V shed 1 base and J 2 bases; nucleotides not matched to a gene: 7. The CDR3 is made up of 16 amino acids. The CDR3 here is CASSLGTGKPNYGYTF. The DNA for the CDR3 is TGTGCCAGCAGCTTAGGGACAGGAAAACCAAACTATGGCTACACCTTC.

There are many counts of this clonotype. The V call is TRBV20-1, the J call TRBJ2-1; D is possibly TRBD1 or TRBD2 (5 bases each). Germline CDR1 DFQATT, CDR2 SNEGSKA (reference sequence). The V end was cut by 2 bases, the J end by 3 bases, with 11 bases between. There are 14 residues in the CDR3. The CDR3 spells CSARSARGYNEQFF. The CDR3, as DNA: TGCAGTGCTAGATCAGCGAGGGGCTACAATGAGCAGTTCTTC.

This clonotype appeared many times. V usage is TRBV19 and J usage is TRBJ2-1; 8 bases map to TRBD1. Germline loops: CDR1 LNHDA, CDR2 SQIVND (reference sequence). The CDR3 has 15 residues. V gave up 1 base and J gave up 3 bases; unmatched junction bases: 2. The CDR3, as DNA: TGTGCCAGTAGTATAGGGACAGGGATCTACAATGAGCAGTTCTTC. Translating gives CASSIGTGIYNEQFF.

This clonotype was counted at least ten times. J is TRBJ2-6 and V is TRBV6-5; 8 bases line up with TRBD1. This CDR3 comprises 18 residues. J gave up 3 bases and V 2 bases, and 9 bases lay outside the gene matches. CDR1 is MNHEY, CDR2 SVGAGI, per germline. CDR3 sequence (DNA): TGTGCCAGCAGTTACAAGTCCCAGGGGGCGGTTGGGGCCAACGTCCTGACTTTC. As protein: CASSYKSQGAVGANVLTF.

This clonotype was found many times. This chain links TRBV19 with TRBJ2-7; D remains ambiguous. This CDR3 is 13 amino acids long. From germline, CDR1 is LNHDA and CDR2 SQIVND (reference sequence). V lost 3 bases and J 2 bases, leaving 8 bases between the germline ends. Here the CDR3 DNA reads TGTGCCAGTAGTATTCAGGCGACCTACGAGCAGTACTTC. Translated: CASSIQATYEQYF.

This clonotype has at least ten counts. The chain carries TRBV12-3 or TRBV12-4 and TRBJ1-1, with a weak D call TRBD1 (5 bases). This CDR3 is 14 amino acids long. Trimming stripped 1 base from V and 7 bases from J, with 13 bases between. The CDR3 sequence is CASSLGGAGGEAFF. The CDR3 DNA follows: TGTGCCAGCAGTTTAGGAGGGGCCGGGGGTGAAGCTTTCTTT.

This clonotype was counted ten times or more. V and J are TRBV5-1 and TRBJ2-6; tentatively, D is TRBD1 (5 bases). This CDR3 is built from 18 residues. V dropped 0 bases and J dropped 0 bases, with 13 bases sitting between them. The germline V gene encodes CDR1 SGHRS and CDR2 YFSETQ. The CDR3 loop reads CASSLVGADHSGANVLTF. DNA of the CDR3: TGCGCCAGCAGCTTGGTAGGGGCCGACCACTCTGGGGCCAACGTCCTGACTTTC.

This clonotype was detected many times. Mismatch with germline at one junction end may stem from a read error. The V and J genes are TRBV13 and TRBJ2-7; 7 nucleotides match TRBD2. The CDR3 length is 18 residues. Germline lookup yields CDR1 PRHDT and CDR2 FYEKMQ (reference sequence). The CDR3 here is CASSLGQWAGADHYEQCF. Here the CDR3 DNA reads TGTGCCAGCAGCTTAGGCCAATGGGCGGGAGCGGACCACTACGAGCAGTGCTTC. Based on the CDR3 plus reference TRBV13 and TRBJ2-7, the full variable domain is AAGVIQSPRHLIKEKRETATLKCYPIPRHDTVYWYQQGPGQDPQFLISFYEKMQSDKGSIPDRFSAQQFSDYHSELNMSSLELGDSALYFCASSLGQWAGADHYEQCFGPGTRLTVT.

This clonotype was counted at least ten times. DNA for the CDR3: TGTGCCACCAGCAGGAGTTCCGGGACCTTCGTAGAGACCCAGTACTTC. This sequence encodes CATSRSSGTFVETQYF. The chain combines TRBV15 with TRBJ2-5, with D perhaps assigned TRBD1 or TRBD2 (5 bases each). V lost 3 bases and J lost 4, with 18 bases in between. The CDR3 loop spans 16 amino acids. Looked up from germline, CDR1 is LNHNV and CDR2 is YYDKDF (reference sequence).

The sample holds many counts of this clonotype. The rearrangement uses TRBV5-5 and TRBJ2-7, with a weak D call TRBD1 (5 bases). This CDR3 is 13 amino acids long. CDR1 SGHKS and CDR2 YYEKEE come from the germline V gene (reference sequence). Trimming left V 2 bases short and J 2 bases short, with 8 bases between. CDR3 amino acids: CASSFDRAYEQYF. As DNA, the CDR3 is TGTGCCAGCAGCTTCGACAGAGCCTACGAGCAGTACTTC.

This clonotype has at least ten counts. V is TRBV14 and J is TRBJ2-2, with D uncertain. The CDR3 covers 12 residues. With 4 bases removed from V and 7 bases from J, the gap between germline ends came to 7 bases. Germline V lookup: CDR1 SGHDN, CDR2 FVKESK. The CDR3 nucleotides read TGTGCCAGCAGCCTACGTGTCGGGGAGCTGTTTTTT. Protein product: CASSLRVGELFF.

This clonotype was picked up many times. The chain carries TRBV20-1 and TRBJ1-6, with D perhaps matching TRBD1 (5 bases). Germline CDR1 DFQATT, CDR2 SNEGSKA (reference sequence). This CDR3 is 14 amino acids long. Trimming pared 3 bases from V and 10 bases from J, leaving 16 bases between. The CDR3 DNA is TGCAGTGCTAGTGCGGGGGTTAAAGGATCACCCCTCCACTTT. It is translated as CSASAGVKGSPLHF.

The CDR3 sequence is CASSPSRRGGSDSYEQYF. The CDR3 nucleotides read TGTGCCAGCTCACCAAGCAGAAGGGGCGGGAGTGACTCCTACGAGCAGTACTTC. The chain uses TRBV18 and TRBJ2-7; TRBD2 matches 7 bases. In germline, CDR1 is KGHSH, CDR2 LQKENI. Germline trimming cut 2 bases from V and 0 bases from J; bases unmatched to any gene: 13. The CDR3 length is 18 residues.

V usage is TRBV2 and J usage is TRBJ2-5; TRBD1 agrees at 7 bases. V lost 7 bases, J lost 5 bases, and 13 bases stayed unmatched. The V gene's germline CDR1 is SNHLY and CDR2 FYNNEI. This CDR3 comprises 15 residues. The CDR3 loop reads CASIPQGLQEETQYF. The CDR3 DNA reads TGTGCCAGCATTCCACAGGGGCTCCAGGAGGAGACCCAGTACTTC.